Sequencing of this T cell receptor (beta chain) was carried out in a study of relationships among human T cell subsets. Semiquantitative ARM-PCR amplified T cell receptor alpha and beta CDR3 regions from mRNA. Exponential amplification used communal superprimers after tagged nested gene-specific primers in ARM-PCR. TCRdb analysed the multiplex PCR reads with MiXCR anew, one entry per CDR3 protein. Among more than 10,000 distinct CDR3 sequences, around 64% were seen once, and the ten largest hold 30%. The Th1 cells were the flow-through after CD25, CD56 and CD294 bead selections. The CDR3 extends over 14 amino acids. CDR1 and CDR2 (germline): SQVTM, ANQGSEA.

Sequenced input: CD4+ Th1 cells sorted from blood. The genes are TRBV29-1 and TRBJ2-3, with D unclear. The source is a man in his forties in good health. CDR3 protein: CIPTRVFPTDTQYF. CDR3 nucleotides: TGCATCCCCACCCGGGTCTTTCCCACAGATACGCAGTATTTT.